This T cell receptor beta chain was sequenced for a study of T cell responses to AZD1222 COVID-19 vaccine. TCRdb's table, derived via immunoSEQ multiplex PCR, lists solely in-frame clones and lacks some. The data show 85,000 to 120,000 clones, around 90% seen once. The CDR3 has 14 residues. In germline, CDR1 is SGHTA, CDR2 FQGNSA. The V end was cut by 0 bases, the J end by 2 bases, with 8 bases between. The chain uses TRBV7-2 and TRBJ2-7; a weak D match, TRBD1 (5 bases). The sequences come from peripheral blood, collected 28 days after the second AZD1222 dose. The TCR was taken from an adult who received the AZD1222 COVID-19 vaccine. The CDR3 bases are TGTGCCAGCAGCTTAGCGGGGCCCGCCTACGAGCAGTACTTC. It specifies CASSLAGPAYEQYF.